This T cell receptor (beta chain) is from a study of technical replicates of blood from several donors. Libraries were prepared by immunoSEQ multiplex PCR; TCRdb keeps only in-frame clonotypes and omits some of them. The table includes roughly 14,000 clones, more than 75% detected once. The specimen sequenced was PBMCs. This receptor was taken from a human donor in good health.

CDR3 bases: TGTGCCAGCAGCCCGGAACAGGGGTCGACGCAGTATTTT. This translates into CASSPEQGSTQYF. The chain uses TRBV5-6 and TRBJ2-3; 7 bases match TRBD1. The CDR3 runs to 13 residues. The ends lost 4 bases at V and 9 bases at J; junction bases unmatched: 8. CDR1 is SGHDT, CDR2 YYEEEE, per germline.